The text below deals with one TCR beta chain. Antigen specificity is unknown. This specimen comes from a study of OX40 agonist ivuxolimab in advanced cancers. Study-wide context: Males comprised 82.7% of the group, whose mean age was approximately 60 years (range roughly 20 to 85).

This CDR3 is 16 amino acids long. CDR1 SGHNT and CDR2 YYREEE come from the germline V gene (reference sequence). V lost 3 bases, J lost 4 bases, and 8 bases stayed unmatched. The protocol was immunoSEQ multiplex PCR, while the TCRdb copy is restricted to in-frame clones and leaves out a portion. The sample has around 70,000 clones; about 85% are singletons. Patients with a history of autoimmune disease or on systemic immunosuppression were excluded. Findings and limits, study-wide: Patients with a partial response at 0.1-3.0 mg/kg had among the lowest clonal expansion. Clonal expansion was seen in CD4+ and CD8+ blood T cells by week 6 at 0.1 to 3.0 mg/kg.

The V gene is TRBV5-4, the J gene TRBJ2-2, with 8 bases fitting TRBD1. The clonotype was recovered from an adult with an advanced solid tumor such as melanoma, head and neck, liver or kidney cancer. Sample: CD4+ or CD8+ T cells sorted from blood, taken in a trial of the OX40 agonist ivuxolimab. The CDR3 region is CASSSGQGSFTGELFF. In DNA, the CDR3 is TGTGCCAGCAGCTCAGGACAGGGTTCGTTCACCGGGGAGCTGTTTTTT.